This T cell receptor (beta chain) is drawn from a study of Graves' ophthalmopathy and Graves' hyperthyroidism. Study-level points and caveats: Most expanded clonotypes in thyroid above 0.001 frequency also showed up in blood.

The CDR3 is 13 residues long. V gave up 1 base and J gave up 9 bases, with 12 bases separating them. CDR1 is SGHVS, CDR2 FQNEAQ, per germline. This clonotype was recorded at least ten times. The antigen remains undetermined. RNA transcripts provided the template for amplifying TCR beta CDR3 regions. The first-round RT-PCR employed HTBI primers together with the Qiagen OneStep RT-PCR kit. A multiplex PCR was then performed as the second round. TCRdb analysed the multiplex PCR reads with MiXCR anew, one entry per CDR3 protein. The repertoire holds around 1,000,000 distinct CDR3 sequences, with less than 45% as singletons. Hyperthyroidism cases were recent diagnoses of under 2 months' duration in people aged 18 to 65.

The rearrangement links TRBV7-8 to TRBJ2-5; D gene unclear. Input material: peripheral blood or thyroid tissue (not recorded which). The TCR comes from an adult man with Graves' hyperthyroidism. The CDR3 DNA sequence: TGTGCCAGCAGCTTAGGGCAGACCGGGCCCCAGTACTTC. Its translation is CASSLGQTGPQYF.